The present entry profiles one T cell receptor (beta chain) with its context. Antigen specificity is unknown. The data originate from a study of T cell responses to AZD1222 COVID-19 vaccine. Study-wide results and limits: Unmutated regions of variants are reportedly targeted by nearly half of spike-specific TCRs. With two AZD1222 doses given, Spike-specific TCR breadth and depth both rose. White British donors predominated, females outnumbered males, and clonal diversity was possibly underestimated.

The data were produced by immunoSEQ multiplex PCR, yet TCRdb's version contains in-frame clones alone and is incomplete. This table holds under 110,000 clones, 87% found once. The germline CDR1 and CDR2 sequences are MNHEY and SVGAGI. CDR3 length: 15 residues. Trimming cost V 6 bases and J 3 bases; bases outside gene matches: 9. Pooled in the analysis were second doses at about 4 or about 12 weeks. The chain carries TRBV6-5 and TRBJ1-2; 8 bases align to TRBD1. The sequence was collected from an adult who received the AZD1222 COVID-19 vaccine. The source was peripheral blood, collected 28 days after the second AZD1222 dose. CDR3 nucleotide sequence: TGTGCCAGCAGACGCGCAGGGGGCTTACACTATGGCTACACCTTC. This codes for CASRRAGGLHYGYTF.